This T cell receptor beta chain was profiled in a study of blood T cells in healthy people across ages. Overall study findings and caveats: Unsorted PBMC input precluded a conclusive naive versus antigen-experienced comparison.

Total RNA amounts of at least 5 micrograms were extracted per sample. Details on this clonotype: Its antigen is unidentified.

Deletions cut 0 bases from V and 2 bases from J, with 8 bases between. The CDR3 extends over 15 amino acids. The germline gives CDR1 MGHRA, CDR2 YSYEKL. Primers used in a second PCR of roughly 6 to 11 cycles were a sample-barcoded 5' primer and a J-beta primer mix. Through a template-switch adaptor with 12 random nucleotides, each cDNA molecule received a tag. TCRdb re-called the 5' RACE reads with MiXCR, one entry per CDR3 protein. The data contain roughly 1.4 million distinct CDR3 sequences, around 59% of them singletons. The chain couples TRBV4-1 to TRBJ2-1, with D uncertain. Specimen: blood. The clonotype originates from a man aged 18 to 35 in good health. In nucleotides, the CDR3 is TGCGCCAGCAGCCAAGATGATACCCCCTACAATGAGCAGTTCTTC. Its translation is CASSQDDTPYNEQFF.